This T cell receptor (beta chain) was sequenced during a study of PD-1 blockade in classical Hodgkin lymphoma. Study conclusions and caveats: Complete responders' diversity at baseline resembled that of newly diagnosed patients. As was reported, newly diagnosed patients showed lower baseline TCR diversity than healthy donors did. Researchers reported that CD4+ TCR diversity, though not CD8+, rose significantly by C4D1. Exclusion removed patients who began nivolumab under 1 year after ASCT.

Produced via immunoSEQ multiplex PCR; TCRdb's table is partial and in-frame only. The table includes 10,000 to 15,000 clones, roughly 80% detected once. About this clone itself: The target antigen is unknown. The junction departs from the called germline gene at one end, perhaps through a read error. The same CDR3 is also encoded by other DNA sequences in this sample.

All patients relapsed after autologous stem cell transplantation, and brentuximab vedotin exposure varied. Thawed PBMCs underwent magnetic negative selection to yield purified CD4+ T cells. The CDR3 is made up of 15 amino acids. Germline V gives CDR1 LNHDA, CDR2 SQIVND (reference sequence). The sequenced sample was CD4+ T cells from blood, obtained at baseline. This receptor was obtained from a human donor with classical Hodgkin lymphoma. The chain is built from TRBV19 and TRBJ1-5, with no clear D. The CDR3 DNA sequence: TGTGCTAGTAGTTTGGAGGGTAGGGGCAATCAGCCCCAGCATTTT. This encodes CASSLEGRGNQPQHF.